This TCR beta chain was retrieved from a study of blood T cell repertoires in COVID-19 (dated by TCRdb to 2019 to 2021). Background on the whole study: Collaborator samples came from the United States, Italy and Spain and covered acute and convalescent phases of COVID-19. The prospective study material was composed of cDNA or gDNA derived from T cells, B-cell-depleted T cells, or PBMCs. Subjects who had been exposed to COVID-19, were actively infected with it, or had recovered from it provided the deeply sampled blood TCRbeta repertoires that made up the dataset. The repertoires were released in a freely available public database meant as a resource for research on the immune response to SARS-CoV-2. Samples were obtained from the ongoing ImmuneRACE study (first 160 participants) and from some 1,200 subjects provided by 6 global collaborators. A de-identified subject ID, COVID-19 status, age in years and sex were almost always included in the sample metadata. Where HLA class I and class II types were available, the types were taken from metadata supplied by the sample provider, not from assay-based typing.

TCRbeta CDR3 regions were amplified from genomic DNA using the immunoSEQ Assay, a bias-controlled multiplex PCR. The source study handled its data this way. Nucleated cell counts per sample were estimated from amplification of reference gene primers within the assay. Sequence reads were collapsed and filtered to measure the absolute abundance of every unique TCRbeta CDR3 rearrangement. For each sample, productive Simpson clonality was calculated as the square root of Simpson's diversity index over productive rearrangements. TCRdb holds this immuneACCESS table with in-frame rearrangements only. Some clones are missing; in checked studies, unresolved V genes explain under half, and the rest has no known cause. V, J and clone size derive from that table, while D and trimming were established from the DNA sequence. The sample table holds 60,000 to 70,000 clones, of which approximately 90% were seen once. 10% of the sample is in the top ten clones.

Taken from cysteine to phenylalanine, the CDR3 has 19 residues. CDR3 DNA only is kept here, 57 bases in frame from base 1. Via the germline V gene, CDR1 is SGHNT and CDR2 YENEEA. Between the V and J ends, shortened by 0 bases and 0 bases respectively, the junction contains 20 bases. Regarding this clone: Which antigen it targets is not known. Base qualities were left out, and no much larger clone turns up one base away.

Participants in the prospective study were aged roughly 18 to 90 years, lived in approximately 26 United States geographic areas, and enrolled through a virtual design. To assign participants to cohorts, the prospective study relied on clinical history that participants themselves reported in a screening survey and a study questionnaire. Recovered participants in ImmuneRACE Cohort 3 were defined by two consecutive negative NP/OP PCR tests, clearance by a healthcare professional, or resolution of symptoms. In the prospective study, whole blood, serum and a nasopharyngeal or oropharyngeal swab were collected from each participant by mobile phlebotomists. Participants in the prospective study had the option to provide additional blood draws and questionnaires over an approximately 2-month period. Before DNA extraction, prospective study blood samples were shipped either frozen or at room temperature.

Paper-wide results and their limitations: The amount of clinical and demographic metadata varied by source and participant and was provided uncurated.

Sequenced: PBMCs or T cells enriched from blood (not recorded which). The rearrangement combines TRBV11-3 with TRBJ1-1; perhaps TRBD1 is the D gene, with 6 bases matching. This sequence was found in a middle-aged woman who had recovered from COVID-19. The CDR3 in this case is CASSLEPTGRGVMNTEAFF. The sequenced DNA: TGTGCCAGCAGCTTAGAGCCGACAGGACGGGGGGTTATGAACACTGAAGCTTTCTTT. The full variable domain, with segments outside the CDR3 supplied by the reference TRBV11-3 and TRBJ1-1 proteins, appears as EAGVVQSPRYKIIEKKQPVAFWCNPISGHNTLYWYLQNLGQGPELLIRYENEEAVDDSQLPKDRFSAERLKGVDSTLKIQPAELGDSAVYLCASSLEPTGRGVMNTEAFFGQGTRLTVV.